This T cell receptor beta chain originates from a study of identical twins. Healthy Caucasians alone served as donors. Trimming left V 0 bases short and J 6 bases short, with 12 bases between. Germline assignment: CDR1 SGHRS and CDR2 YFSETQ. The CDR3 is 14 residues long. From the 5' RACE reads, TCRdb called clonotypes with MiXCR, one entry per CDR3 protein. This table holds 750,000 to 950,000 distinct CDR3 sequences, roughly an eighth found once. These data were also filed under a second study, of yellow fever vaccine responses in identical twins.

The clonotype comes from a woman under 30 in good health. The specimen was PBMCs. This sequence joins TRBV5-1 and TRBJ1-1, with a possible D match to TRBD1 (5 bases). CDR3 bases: TGCGCCAGCAGCTTGGTTGGGGGAAGGTCTGAAGCTTTCTTT. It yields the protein CASSLVGGRSEAFF.